This T cell receptor beta chain was recorded in a study of radiation and T cells in renal cell carcinoma. As to time point: blood 2 weeks post-SBRT. Treatment in this sample: 15 Gy SBRT to primary tumor, nephrectomy 4 weeks later. V lost 5 bases and J 7 bases, leaving 18 bases between the germline ends. This CDR3 region has 15 residues. Germline CDR1 reads LNHDA; CDR2 reads SQIVND (reference sequence). Produced via immunoSEQ multiplex PCR; TCRdb's table is partial and in-frame only. In the table there are tens of thousands of clones, 80% to 90% of which are singletons. This clonotype originated in a woman in her 50s with renal cell carcinoma. The specimen comprised blood, sampled from a patient whose treatment included radiotherapy and nephrectomy. The gene calls are TRBV19 and TRBJ1-5; D might be TRBD1 (5 bases). The CDR3 DNA sequence: TGTGCCAGTAGTCCAGAGACAGTAACGGGGCAGCCCCAGCATTTT. The encoded protein is CASSPETVTGQPQHF.